This T cell receptor beta chain emerged from a study of T cell changes during pregnancy in multiple sclerosis. Assay used: immunoSEQ multiplex PCR; TCRdb lists only in-frame clones, some missing. The data hold roughly 120,000 clones, with approximately 93% observed a single time. Trimming at V came to 3 bases and at J to 8 bases, leaving 6 bases not matched to a gene. This CDR3 spans 15 amino acids. The germline V gene encodes CDR1 MDHEN and CDR2 SYDVKM. Sequencing used peripheral blood, obtained before pregnancy. The chain links TRBV28 to TRBJ1-4, with 10 bases that match TRBD1. The receptor comes from a female donor with multiple sclerosis, enrolled in a pregnancy study. DNA of the CDR3: TGTGCCAGCAGTTTTCGGGACAGGGGAACCGAAAAACTGTTTTTT. Translated: CASSFRDRGTEKLFF.